The 22 T cell receptor beta chains below all came from one sample that was sequenced in a study of blood T cell repertoires in COVID-19. Profiling relied on immunoSEQ multiplex PCR, and the TCRdb table lists in-frame clones only, not all of them. The data contain 20,000 to 25,000 clones, nearly 90% of them singletons. The sample taken for sequencing was peripheral blood. The receptors here all came from a human donor in a cohort sampled during active COVID-19. The donor label of this sample is uncertain.

The rearrangement uses TRBV5-6 and TRBJ2-7; 8 bases align to TRBD1. CDR1 is SGHDT and CDR2 is YYEEEE in the germline V gene. The CDR3 loop spans 14 amino acids. With V trimmed by 0 bases and J by 1 base, 0 bases remained unmatched. CDR3 sequence (DNA): TGTGCCAGCAGCTTGGGACAGGGGTCCTACGAGCAGTACTTC. It encodes CASSLGQGSYEQYF.

The CDR3 nucleotides are TGTGCCAGCAGCCAGGGAATTAATGAAAAACTGTTTTTT. Encoded protein: CASSQGINEKLFF. The rearrangement uses TRBV9 and TRBJ1-4; TRBD1 might be the D (5 bases). The CDR3 totals 13 residues. The V end was cut by 4 bases, the J end by 4 bases, with 8 bases between. CDR1 and CDR2 from the germline V gene are SGDLS and YYNGEE. Combining the CDR3 with reference TRBV9 and TRBJ1-4 gives the whole variable domain DSGVTQTPKHLITATGQRVTLRCSPRSGDLSVYWYQQSLDQGLQFLIQYYNGEERAKGNILERFSAQQFPDLHSELNLSSLELGDSALYFCASSQGINEKLFFGSGTQLSVL.

The chain is built from TRBV2 and TRBJ2-4, with D hard to call. Germline V gene sequence: CDR1 SNHLY, CDR2 FYNNEI. Between the trimmed V and J ends, which lost 4 bases and 8 bases, there was a span of 15 bases. The CDR3 has 14 residues. For the CDR3, the DNA is TGTGCCAGCAGTGGCCTGACCGGCGAGGACATTCAGTACTTC. Its protein product is CASSGLTGEDIQYF.

The gene calls are TRBV5-4 and TRBJ2-5, with 8 bases identical to TRBD2. The length of the CDR3 is 13 residues. The V segment lost 4 bases and the J segment 3 bases; nucleotides outside the gene matches: 2. Germline V gives CDR1 SGHNT, CDR2 YYREEE (reference sequence). The CDR3 region is CASSMTSEETQYF. CDR3 coding DNA: TGTGCCAGCAGCATGACTAGCGAAGAGACCCAGTACTTC.

The chain uses TRBV7-9 and TRBJ1-1, with D perhaps TRBD1 (6 bases). V lost 5 bases and J 1 base, leaving 14 bases between the germline ends. Germline loops: CDR1 SEHNR, CDR2 FQNEAQ (reference sequence). The CDR3 is 15 residues long. The DNA of the CDR3 is TGTGCCAGCAGCAAGGCAGGGGCCACGAACACTGAAGCTTTCTTT. It is translated as CASSKAGATNTEAFF. Together with reference TRBV7-9 and TRBJ1-1, the CDR3 gives the full variable domain: DTGVSQNPRHKITKRGQNVTFRCDPISEHNRLYWYRQTLGQGPEFLTYFQNEAQLEKSRLLSDRFSAERPKGSFSTLEIQRTEQGDSAMYLCASSKAGATNTEAFFGQGTRLTVV.

V gene TRBV19 combines with J gene TRBJ2-4, with TRBD2 matching over 13 bases. V dropped 6 bases and J dropped 7; count of bases not matched to a gene: 9. This CDR3 has 16 amino acids. Germline-derived CDR1 and CDR2 are LNHDA and SQIVND (reference sequence). DNA for the CDR3: TGTGCCAGTAGAAGACTAGCGGGAGGTAGAGAGAACATTCAGTACTTC. This translates into CASRRLAGGRENIQYF.

This chain links TRBV29-1 with TRBJ2-2; maybe TRBD2 (7 bases). Germline CDR1 is SQVTM and CDR2 is ANQGSEA. The CDR3 is 14 residues long. V was clipped by 6 bases and J by 4 bases, with 15 bases between them. The CDR3 nucleotides read TGCAGCGTCGGTAGGGGGGGTGGCACCGGGGAGCTGTTTTTT. It is translated as CSVGRGGGTGELFF.

This clone was recorded a few times. V and J are TRBV7-3 and TRBJ2-2, with D unclear. This CDR3 comprises 15 residues. V gave up 2 bases and J gave up 0 bases, with 7 bases separating them. In germline, CDR1 is SGHTA, CDR2 FQGTGA. CDR3 coding DNA: TGTGCCAGCAGCTTAGGGCCCTCGAACACCGGGGAGCTGTTTTTT. Translated: CASSLGPSNTGELFF. Based on the CDR3 plus reference TRBV7-3 and TRBJ2-2, the full variable domain is GAGVSQTPSNKVTEKGKYVELRCDPISGHTALYWYRQSLGQGPEFLIYFQGTGAADDSGLPNDRFFAVRPEGSVSTLKIQRTERGDSAVYLCASSLGPSNTGELFFGEGSRLTVL.

The rearrangement links TRBV5-1 to TRBJ1-2; 8 nucleotides align to TRBD1. Germline V gene lookup returns CDR1 SGHRS and CDR2 YFSETQ. This CDR3 is built from 14 residues. Germline trimming cut 1 base from V and 7 bases from J; bases unmatched to any gene: 6. DNA for the CDR3: TGCGCCAGCAGCTTGCTCGGACAGGGCTCTGGCTACACCTTC. Protein product: CASSLLGQGSGYTF.

J is TRBJ1-5 and V is TRBV30; 9 bases are shared with TRBD1. The V segment lost 2 bases and the J segment 2 bases; nucleotides outside the gene matches: 10. Germline V gene lookup returns CDR1 GTSNPN and CDR2 SVGIG (reference sequence). CDR3 length equals 17 residues. The CDR3 DNA reads as TGTGCCTGGAGTCGACGACAGGGGGACGGGGGCAATCAGCCCCAGCATTTT. This codes for CAWSRRQGDGGNQPQHF.

J is TRBJ1-2 and V is TRBV2; D is perhaps TRBD1 (6 bases). Looked up from germline, CDR1 is SNHLY and CDR2 is FYNNEI. The length of the CDR3 is 13 residues. V dropped 6 bases and J dropped 6 bases, with 14 bases sitting between them. Written as DNA, the CDR3 is TGTGCCAGCAGGCCGACAGGCGCCGATGGCTACACCTTC. Amino acids: CASRPTGADGYTF.

This clone was detected only a few times. V usage is TRBV12-3 or TRBV12-4 and J usage is TRBJ2-7, with a tentative D call TRBD1 (5 bases). Trimming left V 4 bases short and J 7 bases short, with 14 bases between. The CDR3 contains 13 residues. This CDR3 is CASSSALDKEQYF. CDR3 coding DNA: TGTGCCAGCAGTTCCGCCTTGGACAAGGAGCAGTACTTC.

This clone was picked up a small number of times. The rearrangement uses TRBV6-5 and TRBJ1-5, with D hard to call. The CDR3 has 14 amino acids. The V gene's germline CDR1 is MNHEY and CDR2 SVGAGI. Trimming cost V 8 bases and J 0 bases, with 11 bases left between them. The CDR3: CASSTAGSNQPQHF. The CDR3 DNA reads as TGTGCCAGCTCGACGGCAGGTAGCAATCAGCCCCAGCATTTT.

The chain carries TRBV6-5 and TRBJ1-2; 8 nucleotides match TRBD1. Trimming cost V 6 bases and J 2 bases; bases outside gene matches: 8. Germline V gene sequence: CDR1 MNHEY, CDR2 SVGAGI. The CDR3 totals 15 residues. The CDR3 DNA reads TGTGCCAGCAGCGCTACAGGGGGGGTCAACTATGGCTACACCTTC. Encoded protein: CASSATGGVNYGYTF.

In this sample, this clone turned up once. This chain connects TRBV28 to TRBJ2-7; 10 bases fit TRBD1. In germline, CDR1 is MDHEN, CDR2 SYDVKM. With V trimmed by 6 bases and J by 4 bases, 3 bases remained unmatched. The CDR3 has 13 amino acids. The CDR3 nucleotides are TGTGCCAGCAGCCGACAGGGGGCTTACGAGCAGTACTTC. Protein sequence: CASSRQGAYEQYF.

This clone occurred a few times. The chain uses TRBV5-1 and TRBJ2-5; D may be TRBD1 (6 bases). The CDR3 runs 15 residues. The V gene lost 0 bases and the J gene lost 5 bases, with 14 bases spanning the gap. The germline V gene encodes CDR1 SGHRS and CDR2 YFSETQ. The CDR3 coding sequence is TGCGCCAGCAGCTTGGGGGGGCCTCCAATGGAGACCCAGTACTTC. Translating it yields CASSLGGPPMETQYF.

This chain uses TRBV5-5 with TRBJ2-2; 9 bases match TRBD1. This CDR3 is built from 16 residues. V dropped 4 bases and J dropped 4; count of bases not matched to a gene: 8. Germline V gene data show CDR1 as SGHKS and CDR2 as YYEKEE (reference sequence). Written as DNA, the CDR3 is TGTGCCAGCAGCCCCCGACAGGGGGAAAGCACCGGGGAGCTGTTTTTT. Residues: CASSPRQGESTGELFF.

The V gene is TRBV9, the J gene TRBJ2-7; 8 nucleotides agree with TRBD1. CDR3 length: 14 amino acids. From germline, CDR1 is SGDLS and CDR2 YYNGEE. With 1 base clipped from V and 6 bases from J, the junction kept 6 bases outside the gene matches. This chain's CDR3 is CASSVNGQGGEQYF. As DNA, the CDR3 is TGTGCCAGCAGCGTAAATGGACAGGGCGGCGAGCAGTACTTC.

The V gene is TRBV6-5, the J gene TRBJ2-2; weak D call: TRBD1 (5 bases). V lost 2 bases to trimming and J lost 0 bases, with 7 bases between them. CDR1 MNHEY and CDR2 SVGAGI come from the germline V gene. The CDR3 is 15 amino acids. The CDR3 DNA reads TGTGCCAGCAGTTACGGACAAGCGAACACCGGGGAGCTGTTTTTT. It is translated as CASSYGQANTGELFF.

The chain links TRBV30 to TRBJ2-1; 12 bases are a match to TRBD1. Germline CDR1 GTSNPN, CDR2 SVGIG (reference sequence). The CDR3 is made up of 16 amino acids. The junction had 7 bases not matched to a gene; V was cut back by 0 bases and J by 7 bases. The CDR3 reads CAWSVFWDRGRNEQFF. DNA for the CDR3: TGTGCCTGGAGTGTGTTCTGGGACAGGGGGCGAAATGAGCAGTTCTTC. The whole variable domain, filled in from reference TRBV30 and TRBJ2-1, reads SQTIHQWPATLVQPVGSPLSLECTVEGTSNPNLYWYRQAAGRGLQLLFYSVGIGQISSEVPQNLSASRPQDRQFILSSKKLLLSDSGFYLCAWSVFWDRGRNEQFFGPGTRLTVL.

V usage is TRBV12-3 or TRBV12-4 and J usage is TRBJ2-1; no firm D call. This CDR3 is built from 12 residues. Trimming cost V 4 bases and J 5 bases, with 6 bases left between them. This chain's CDR3 is CASSSLDNEQFF. The CDR3 DNA is TGTGCCAGCAGTTCTCTAGACAATGAGCAGTTCTTC.

CDR3 sequence: CASSSDRGETSGSGAEQFF. The CDR3 nucleotides are TGTGCCAGCAGTTCGGACAGGGGAGAAACTAGCGGGAGTGGGGCAGAGCAGTTCTTC. V is TRBV27 and J is TRBJ2-1; 11 bases align to TRBD2. Germline-derived CDR1 and CDR2 are MNHEY and SMNVEV (reference sequence). J was trimmed by 10 bases and V by 4 bases; bases with no gene match: 21. CDR3 length equals 19 residues.